The clone carrying this TCR beta chain has only a few counts. Its antigen remains unknown. Full-length variable regions came from constant-region reverse primers plus semi-nested Nested Universal Primer A PCR. TCRdb reprocessed the 5' RACE reads with MiXCR, giving one entry per CDR3 protein. The sample consists of 35,000 to 55,000 distinct CDR3 sequences, 22% of them appearing once. The sorted Tregs were CD4+CD25+CD127-/low cells. V lost 5 bases and J lost 5; bases outside the gene matches: 7. The CDR3 has 13 residues. Germline assignment: CDR1 SQVTM and CDR2 ANQGSEA. Overall study findings and caveats: Tumor memory CD4+ T cell TCR gene usage was found to cluster with blood and lymph node memory CD4+ cells and with lymph node naive CD4+ cells. Greatest tumor Treg TCR overlap was with tumor naive CD4+ cells. The larger cohort examined one V-J beta rearrangement, not whole repertoires.

This TCR was recovered from a female donor with breast cancer. The sequenced sample consisted of Tregs sorted from a lymph node. This sequence joins TRBV29-1 and TRBJ2-5, with TRBD2 identical over 8 bases. CDR3 in DNA: TGCAGCGTTAGAATAACTAGCGGCGAGACCCAGTACTTC. The encoded protein is CSVRITSGETQYF.